This T cell receptor (beta chain) originates from a study of human T cells and chemical hapten exposure. At the level of the study: Throughout the approximately 25-week study, diphenylcyclopropenone was applied weekly to the patients' scalps.

CDR1 SGHVS and CDR2 FNYEAQ come from the germline V gene. V was clipped by 2 bases and J by 7 bases, with 9 bases between them. The CDR3 loop spans 13 amino acids. TCRdb independently ran MiXCR on the RACE reads; one entry per CDR3 protein. The table shows around 130,000 distinct CDR3 sequences, with 11% occurring only once. The sample's time point: patch test 3, about 24 weeks after DPC sensitization. Treatment in this sample: therapeutic diphenylcyclopropenone sensitization with weekly scalp DPC. The input for sequencing was whole blood, taken in connection with sensitization to the hapten diphenylcyclopropenone (DPC). This TCR came from a woman between 45 and 60 years old with alopecia areata. Some clones in this sample may be carry-over from other donors' samples. This chain connects TRBV7-6 to TRBJ1-5; no clear D. CDR3 region: CASSLSGGQPQHF. Here the CDR3 DNA reads TGTGCCAGCAGCTTATCGGGAGGGCAGCCCCAGCATTTT.